This TCR beta chain stems from a study of T cells expressing NK-cell markers. Study context: CD3+CD56+NKG2C+, CD3+CD56+NKG2C- and CD3+CD56-NKG2C+ T cells, once sorted, supplied the TCR beta repertoires.

Worth noting for this clonotype: Its antigen is still unknown.

Whole-study findings and limits: Similarly, these clonotypes led the CD3+CD56-NKG2C+ fraction as well in several donors.

The authors generated TCR beta cDNA through 5'RACE template switching with UMIs. Reanalyzing the 5' RACE reads, TCRdb keeps one entry per CDR3 protein, without DNA. Recorded for this sample: 350,000 to 450,000 distinct CDR3 sequences. Looked up from germline, CDR1 is SGHTA and CDR2 is FQGNSA. This CDR3 spans 18 amino acids. Sequences were obtained from blood T cells: a sorted CD56 or NKG2C T cell subset, CD4+ or CD8+ T cells, or bulk PBMC T cells (not recorded which). V and J are TRBV7-2 and TRBJ2-1; there is no DNA to check the TCRdb D call of TRBD1. The sequence was obtained from a man aged 18-70 years in good health. The CDR3: CASSLGFGRDRVDNEQFF.